This is a list of T cell receptor beta chains from one sample in a study of T-cell memory formation after mild COVID-19. A single record per CDR3 protein comes from TCRdb applying MiXCR to the 5' RACE reads. Of hundreds of thousands of distinct CDR3 sequences listed, around 15% were seen once; the top ten hold 20% to 25%. The specimen sequenced was PBMCs or a T cell subset sorted from them (not recorded which). These receptors all come from a man between 18 and 35 years old who had mild COVID-19 (a few samples of this study predate the infection). Cell type and time point are not known. The CDR3 runs from the conserved cysteine through the conserved F or W. The D gene is left open where the match is weak. Only some rows state a clone size, as once, few, many or a class for expanded clones.

length	D	size	V	J	CDR3	DNA
13	NA	NA	TRBV7-9	TRBJ2-1	CASSLGNGNEQFF	TGTGCCAGCAGCTTAGGGAACGGGAATGAGCAGTTCTTC
12	NA	few	TRBV20-1	TRBJ1-5	CSVQSGDQPQHF	TGCAGTGTTCAATCAGGGGATCAGCCCCAGCATTTT
14	NA	many	TRBV5-1	TRBJ1-2	CASSLQSSNYGYTF	TGCGCCAGCAGCCTACAATCTTCCAACTATGGCTACACCTTC
13	NA	few	TRBV2	TRBJ2-7	CASNWAGSPEQYF	TGTGCCAGCAACTGGGCAGGGTCTCCCGAGCAGTACTTC
13	NA	NA	TRBV4-3	TRBJ1-5	CASSQDGSQPQHF	TGCGCCAGCAGCCAAGACGGTAGTCAGCCCCAGCATTTT
17	NA	many	TRBV4-3	TRBJ1-5	CASSQEAMGGLNQPQHF	TGCGCCAGCAGCCAAGAAGCAATGGGGGGGCTGAATCAGCCCCAGCATTTT
15	NA	NA	TRBV14	TRBJ2-7	CASSQEGAGVYEQYF	TGTGCCAGCAGCCAAGAGGGGGCAGGGGTCTACGAGCAGTACTTC
15	TRBD1	few	TRBV18	TRBJ1-2	CASSPGDSSNYGYTF	TGTGCCAGCTCACCAGGGGACAGTTCCAACTATGGCTACACCTTC
14	NA	few	TRBV5-1	TRBJ2-5	CASSLDRTQETQYF	TGCGCCAGCAGCTTGGACAGAACTCAAGAGACCCAGTACTTC
13	NA	NA	TRBV12-3/TRBV12-4	TRBJ1-1	CASQDSGVPEAFF	TGTGCCAGCCAGGACAGCGGGGTTCCTGAAGCTTTCTTT
15	NA	NA	TRBV11-2	TRBJ1-6	CASSLVGTGPSPLHF	TGTGCCAGCAGCTTAGTCGGCACCGGACCTTCACCCCTCCACTTT
16	NA	NA	TRBV11-2	TRBJ2-5	CASSLGFWGKQETQYF	TGTGCCAGCAGCTTAGGGTTTTGGGGAAAACAAGAGACCCAGTACTTC
16	TRBD1	few	TRBV5-1	TRBJ2-1	CASTTGTGGTYNEQFF	TGCGCCAGCACTACCGGGACAGGGGGCACCTACAATGAGCAGTTCTTC
16	TRBD2	few	TRBV12-3/TRBV12-4	TRBJ2-3	CASSRTSGGASDTQYF	TGTGCCAGCAGCCGTACTAGCGGGGGGGCATCTGATACGCAGTATTTT
16	TRBD2	NA	TRBV4-3	TRBJ2-3	CASSQGDYTGLDTQYF	TGCGCCAGCAGCCAAGGGGACTATACGGGGTTAGATACGCAGTATTTT
13	TRBD1	NA	TRBV5-1	TRBJ2-3	CAKPGQASDTQYF	TGCGCCAAGCCGGGACAGGCTTCAGATACGCAGTATTTT
15	NA	few	TRBV7-2	TRBJ2-1	CASSLEFWGGYEQFF	TGTGCCAGCAGCTTAGAATTCTGGGGGGGCTATGAGCAGTTCTTC
15	TRBD1	many	TRBV5-1	TRBJ2-5	CASSPVTGGQETQYF	TGCGCCAGCAGCCCGGTAACAGGGGGCCAAGAGACCCAGTACTTC
13	TRBD2	NA	TRBV7-2	TRBJ2-5	CASSLDREGTEYF	TGTGCCAGCAGCTTAGATAGGGAGGGGACCGAGTACTTC
15	TRBD1	NA	TRBV7-8	TRBJ2-7	CASSAGTGSSYEQYF	TGTGCCAGCAGCGCAGGGACAGGGAGCTCCTACGAGCAGTACTTC
15	NA	few	TRBV20-1	TRBJ2-7	CSAARAGALTYEQYF	TGCAGTGCTGCTAGAGCCGGGGCGCTCACCTACGAGCAGTACTTC
12	NA	NA	TRBV5-4	TRBJ2-2	CASSSTEAELFF	TGTGCCAGCAGCTCCACAGAAGCGGAGCTGTTTTTT
11	NA	few	TRBV7-2	TRBJ1-2	CASSQYYGYTF	TGTGCCAGCAGCCAATACTATGGCTACACCTTC
13	TRBD1	few	TRBV6-1	TRBJ1-6	CASRTGQSSPLHF	TGTGCCAGCCGGACAGGGCAAAGTTCACCCCTCCACTTT
15	TRBD2	NA	TRBV3-1	TRBJ2-1	CASSQVGLAAQEQFF	TGTGCCAGCAGCCAAGTCGGACTAGCGGCACAAGAGCAGTTCTTC
13	NA	few	TRBV6-5	TRBJ1-1	CASSSSMGTEAFF	TGTGCCAGCAGTTCCTCTATGGGGACTGAAGCTTTCTTT
16	NA	NA	TRBV20-1	TRBJ2-5	CSALPVVWSLQETQYF	TGCAGTGCGCTGCCGGTTGTGTGGAGCCTACAAGAGACCCAGTACTTC
15	NA	NA	TRBV9	TRBJ1-2	CASSPPYGSGYGYTF	TGTGCCAGCAGCCCCCCATACGGCTCTGGGTATGGCTACACCTTC
14	TRBD2	few	TRBV5-1	TRBJ2-3	CASSPRARGDTQYF	TGCGCCAGCAGCCCCCGGGCGCGGGGGGATACGCAGTATTTT
17	NA	few	TRBV4-1	TRBJ2-3	CASSQDPGPGRGDTQYF	TGCGCCAGCAGCCAAGATCCCGGGCCCGGAAGGGGAGATACGCAGTATTTT
16	NA	few	TRBV12-3/TRBV12-4	TRBJ2-5	CASSFGLGGVGETQYF	TGTGCCAGCAGTTTCGGACTTGGAGGGGTGGGAGAGACCCAGTACTTC
16	NA	NA	TRBV5-5	TRBJ2-1	CASSGRWPPNYNEQFF	TGTGCCAGCAGCGGAAGGTGGCCCCCGAACTACAATGAGCAGTTCTTC
14	TRBD1	NA	TRBV11-2	TRBJ1-1	CASSLGQGWAEAFF	TGTGCCAGCAGCCTGGGACAGGGTTGGGCTGAAGCTTTCTTT
16	TRBD1	NA	TRBV7-2	TRBJ2-3	CASSLVRAGGADTQYF	TGTGCCAGCAGCTTAGTACGGGCAGGGGGCGCAGATACGCAGTATTTT
15	TRBD1	NA	TRBV14	TRBJ2-1	CASSQQRTGVNEQFF	TGTGCCAGCAGCCAACAGAGGACAGGGGTCAATGAGCAGTTCTTC
14	NA	many	TRBV5-5	TRBJ1-2	CASSLAGTVYGYTF	TGTGCCAGCAGCTTGGCTGGGACGGTCTATGGCTACACCTTC
16	TRBD2	many	TRBV15	TRBJ2-3	CATSRGSGGQPDTQYF	TGTGCCACCAGCAGAGGTAGCGGGGGGCAGCCAGATACGCAGTATTTT
13	NA	NA	TRBV20-1	TRBJ1-1	CSAIIWAGTEAFF	TGCAGTGCTATCATATGGGCTGGCACTGAAGCTTTCTTT
14	NA	many	TRBV7-2	TRBJ2-1	CASSFGGAYNEQFF	TGTGCCAGCAGCTTTGGCGGGGCGTACAATGAGCAGTTCTTC
13	NA	few	TRBV10-2	TRBJ1-1	CASSEGRVTEAFF	TGCGCCAGCAGTGAGGGTAGGGTAACTGAAGCTTTCTTT
13	NA	NA	TRBV7-2	TRBJ2-3	CASSTGLADTQYF	TGTGCCAGCAGCACCGGGCTCGCAGATACGCAGTATTTT
12	TRBD1	few	TRBV7-9	TRBJ1-1	CASSLPGGEAFF	TGTGCCAGCAGCTTACCAGGGGGGGAAGCTTTCTTT
16	TRBD2	NA	TRBV7-8	TRBJ2-1	CASSLAQRGIWNEQFF	TGTGCCAGCAGCTTAGCCCAGCGGGGGATATGGAATGAGCAGTTCTTC
13	NA	few	TRBV28	TRBJ2-3	CASIRGGTDTQYF	TGTGCCAGCATCCGTGGGGGCACAGATACGCAGTATTTT
15	NA	NA	TRBV5-1	TRBJ2-7	CASSDLGASSYEQYF	TGCGCCAGCAGCGACTTGGGGGCGTCCTCGTACGAGCAGTACTTC
16	TRBD2	NA	TRBV5-1	TRBJ2-1	CASRLSGRGGYNEQFF	TGCGCCAGCAGACTGTCAGGGCGGGGGGGATACAATGAGCAGTTCTTC
16	TRBD2	few	TRBV5-1	TRBJ2-3	CASSMSTGLDPDTQYF	TGCGCCAGCAGTATGTCGACGGGACTAGACCCAGATACGCAGTATTTT
14	NA	NA	TRBV4-3	TRBJ2-1	CASSQISRNNEQFF	TGCGCCAGCAGCCAAATTAGTAGAAACAATGAGCAGTTCTTC
13	NA	few	TRBV2	TRBJ2-5	CASSDRAQETQYF	TGTGCCAGCAGTGACAGGGCTCAAGAGACCCAGTACTTC
12	NA	few	TRBV15	TRBJ2-7	CATSRDLYEQYF	TGTGCCACCAGCAGAGATCTCTACGAGCAGTACTTC